This T cell receptor (beta chain) appears in the sequencing data of a study of T-cell memory formation after mild COVID-19. Turning to the study itself: Clustering of TCRs was largely donor specific.

CDR3 length equals 18 residues. The germline V gene has CDR1 SGHTA and CDR2 FQGNSA. Losses at the gene ends were 1 base for V and 2 bases for J; bases not matched to a gene: 6. TCRdb recomputed calls from the 5' RACE reads with MiXCR, one row per CDR3 protein. The data hold fewer than 350,000 distinct CDR3 sequences, with under 8.5% observed a single time. Sequencing was carried out using PBMCs or a T cell subset sorted from them (not recorded which). This chain uses TRBV7-2 with TRBJ2-3; 13 nucleotides agree with TRBD2. The receptor's source is a man aged 18 to 29 who had mild COVID-19 (a few samples of this study predate the infection). Cell type and time point are not known. CDR3 loop: CASSLDSGLAGDTDTQYF. DNA of the CDR3: TGTGCCAGCAGCTTAGACTCCGGACTAGCGGGGGACACAGATACGCAGTATTTT.